This record covers a single T cell receptor (beta chain). This entry belongs to a study of monozygotic twins with inflammatory bowel disease. This CDR3 is built from 21 residues. The germline CDR1 and CDR2 sequences are MGHRA and YSYEKL. Making cDNA involved eight separate reactions per sample. UMIs containing a 6-nucleotide sample barcode were added via template switching. The study subjected TCRalpha and TCRbeta cDNA to two nested PCRs of approximately 16 and 10 cycles. Reanalyzing the 5' RACE reads, TCRdb keeps one entry per CDR3 protein, without DNA. The clone table shows a few hundred thousand distinct CDR3 sequences, with the ten largest holding approximately 2.4%.

The chain uses TRBV4-1 and TRBJ2-2; without DNA, the TCRdb call of TRBD1 cannot be checked. Sample: blood. This TCR was recovered from a human donor with ulcerative colitis or Crohn's disease, or a healthy co-twin of an affected twin (not recorded which). This CDR3 reads CASSQVLQPSGGRQGTGELFF.